The 8 T cell receptor beta chains listed next were all sequenced from one sample in a study of blood T cell repertoires in COVID-19. Some clones are missing from TCRdb's copy, which holds only in-frame ones; the method was immunoSEQ multiplex PCR. The sample consists of about 300,000 clones, over 75% of them appearing once. The specimen sequenced was peripheral blood. Every receptor here comes from a human donor in a cohort sampled during active COVID-19.

The count of this clone is one. CDR3 residues: CASSPLDSIAYGYTF. As DNA, the CDR3 is TGTGCCAGCTCACCTTTAGACAGTATTGCTTATGGCTACACCTTC. The gene calls are TRBV18 and TRBJ1-2; D perhaps matches TRBD1 (5 bases). V dropped 3 bases and J dropped 5 bases, with 16 bases sitting between them. This CDR3 has 15 residues. The germline V gene has CDR1 KGHSH and CDR2 LQKENI. Drawing the rest from reference TRBV18 and TRBJ1-2, the complete variable domain is NAGVMQNPRHLVRRRGQEARLRCSPMKGHSHVYWYRQLPEEGLKFMVYLQKENIIDESGMPKERFSAEFPKEGPSILRIQQVVRGDSAAYFCASSPLDSIAYGYTFGSGTRLTVV.

The genes are TRBV21-1 and TRBJ2-5; the D call in the table, TRBD2, was not verified against the DNA. TRBV21-1 is assigned pseudogene status. The CDR3 spans 13 residues. CDR3 amino acids: CASSIYGGETQYF. In DNA, the CDR3 is TGTGCCAGCAGCATATACGGGGGAGAGACCCAGTACTTC.

This sequence joins TRBV11-2 and TRBJ2-1; the D gene is possibly TRBD2 (6 bases). V lost 2 bases and J lost 7, with 15 bases in between. From germline, CDR1 is SGHAT and CDR2 FQNNGV. The CDR3 length is 15 residues. CDR3 loop: CASSLKVGGTNEQFF. DNA of the CDR3: TGTGCCAGCAGCTTAAAAGTCGGCGGGACGAATGAGCAGTTCTTC.

This clone has a handful of counts. V gene TRBV19 combines with J gene TRBJ1-1; tentatively, D is TRBD1 (6 bases). The CDR3 is 14 amino acids. Germline CDR1 reads LNHDA; CDR2 reads SQIVND (reference sequence). The V end lost 3 bases, the J end lost 4 bases, and 12 bases lay between the germline ends. CDR3 amino acids: CASSIRTASTEAFF. The DNA of the CDR3 is TGTGCCAGTAGTATTAGGACAGCAAGCACTGAAGCTTTCTTT.

The J gene is TRBJ1-4, the V gene TRBV5-1; D gene unclear. V lost 0 bases, J lost 7 bases, and 13 bases lay in between. The CDR3 runs 15 residues. Germline CDR1 is SGHRS and CDR2 is YFSETQ. DNA of the CDR3: TGCGCCAGCAGCTTGGTGTGGGGAGTGGGTGAAAAACTGTTTTTT. This translates into CASSLVWGVGEKLFF.

This chain links TRBV5-1 with TRBJ2-3, with 11 bases identical to TRBD2. Germline trimming cut 3 bases from V and 5 bases from J; bases unmatched to any gene: 2. CDR1 is SGHRS and CDR2 is YFSETQ in the germline V gene. This CDR3 is 14 amino acids long. The CDR3 region is CASSSLAGEDTQYF. CDR3 coding DNA: TGCGCCAGCAGCTCACTAGCGGGAGAAGATACGCAGTATTTT.

The V gene is TRBV27, the J gene TRBJ2-1; 8 nucleotides match TRBD2. This CDR3 has 15 residues. CDR1 MNHEY and CDR2 SMNVEV come from the germline V gene (reference sequence). V was pared by 6 bases and J by 6 bases, with 10 bases of the junction left unmatched. The CDR3, as DNA: TGTGCCAGCAGAGAGCTGGGACTAGTAAGCAATGAGCAGTTCTTC. Translating it yields CASRELGLVSNEQFF.

This clone was recorded a few times. The chain recombines TRBV29-1 with TRBJ1-2; D is ambiguous. CDR3 length: 12 amino acids. CDR1 is SQVTM, CDR2 ANQGSEA, per germline. Trimming left V 5 bases short and J 2 bases short, with 9 bases between. The CDR3 DNA is TGCAGCGTTTCAGACACCAACTATGGCTACACCTTC. Translated: CSVSDTNYGYTF.